The 16 T cell receptor beta chains below were found in one sample sequenced in a study of PD-L1 blockade in urothelial cancer. Time point in this sample: pretreatment peripheral blood. Repertoires were generated with immunoSEQ multiplex PCR, while TCRdb's copy carries only in-frame clones and drops some. The sample has about 63,000 clones, more than 80% seen once. Sequencing was performed on PBMCs, taken around atezolizumab (anti-PD-L1) treatment. The receptors stem from a man aged 65 to 79 with urothelial cancer.

The sample holds a few counts of this clone. The J gene is TRBJ2-1, the V gene TRBV7-9; TRBD2 agrees at 14 bases. The CDR3 is made up of 18 amino acids. Germline lookup yields CDR1 SEHNR and CDR2 FQNEAQ (reference sequence). Trimming at V came to 5 bases and at J to 5 bases, leaving 11 bases not matched to a gene. CDR3 amino acids: CASSRILSGLAGDNEQFF. The CDR3 DNA reads as TGTGCCAGCAGCCGCATTCTATCGGGACTAGCGGGGGACAATGAGCAGTTCTTC.

The genes are TRBV19 and TRBJ1-2; D is perhaps TRBD1 (5 bases). V was pared by 6 bases and J by 0 bases, with 23 bases between. The CDR3 spans 18 residues. Germline CDR1 and CDR2: LNHDA and SQIVND (reference sequence). DNA of the CDR3: TGTGCCAGTAGCCCCTCCTCTTGGGGGAGGACTACTAACTATGGCTACACCTTC. Translating gives CASSPSSWGRTTNYGYTF.

This clone was seen a single time. V gene TRBV19 combines with J gene TRBJ1-5, with 7 bases aligning to TRBD1. This CDR3 is built from 14 residues. Germline trimming cut 8 bases from V and 2 bases from J; bases unmatched to any gene: 6. Germline CDR1 is LNHDA and CDR2 is SQIVND (reference sequence). The CDR3 reads CASLGQARNQPQHF. CDR3 nucleotides: TGTGCCAGTTTAGGACAGGCTCGCAATCAGCCCCAGCATTTT. Full variable domain (remainder filled in from reference TRBV19 and TRBJ1-5): DGGITQSPKYLFRKEGQNVTLSCEQNLNHDAMYWYRQDPGQGLRLIYYSQIVNDFQKGDIAEGYSVSREKKESFPLTVTSAQKNPTAFYLCASLGQARNQPQHFGDGTRLSIL.

The genes are TRBV6-1 and TRBJ1-4, with D perhaps TRBD1 (6 bases). Germline V gene data show CDR1 as MNHNS and CDR2 as SASEGT. V dropped 6 bases and J dropped 4 bases, with 12 bases sitting between them. There are 14 residues in the CDR3. CDR3 sequence reads: CASRPGTSNEKLFF. The CDR3 nucleotides are TGTGCCAGCAGGCCCGGGACAAGTAATGAAAAACTGTTTTTT.

The rearrangement joins TRBV18 to TRBJ1-1, with D possibly TRBD1 on 5 matching bases. The CDR3 length is 15 residues. The V end was cut by 1 base, the J end by 5 bases, with 14 bases between. Per germline, CDR1 KGHSH and CDR2 LQKENI. The CDR3 loop reads CASSPQPGLGTEAFF. The CDR3 nucleotides read TGTGCCAGCTCACCACAGCCAGGGCTGGGGACTGAAGCTTTCTTT.

This sequence joins TRBV10-3 and TRBJ2-7, with D perhaps TRBD2 (6 bases). Germline V CDR1 and CDR2: ENHRY, SYGVKD. The CDR3 spans 14 residues. Deletions cut 4 bases from V and 3 bases from J, with 13 bases between. In DNA form, the CDR3 reads TGTGCCATCAGTGGGGGGGACGTTGGCTACGAGCAGTACTTC. Protein: CAISGGDVGYEQYF.

The chain carries TRBV7-2 and TRBJ2-3; D perhaps matches TRBD1 (5 bases). This CDR3 spans 16 amino acids. Per the germline V gene, CDR1 is SGHTA and CDR2 is FQGNSA. Trimming shortened V by 5 bases and J by 0 bases, and 15 bases separated the two germline ends. CDR3 loop: CASSTRGGSSTDTQYF. CDR3 in DNA: TGTGCCAGCAGCACAAGGGGCGGATCGAGCACAGATACGCAGTATTTT.

The chain joins TRBV19 to TRBJ2-1; 10 bases line up with TRBD2. V dropped 9 bases and J dropped 3; count of bases not matched to a gene: 5. This CDR3 region has 14 residues. Per germline, CDR1 LNHDA and CDR2 SQIVND (reference sequence). CDR3 region: CASASGGYYNEQFF. CDR3 nucleotides: TGTGCCAGCGCTAGCGGGGGATACTACAATGAGCAGTTCTTC.

The CDR3 nucleotides read TGTGCCACCAGCAGAGATCGAGATCAGCCCCAGCATTTT. It specifies CATSRDRDQPQHF. J is TRBJ1-5 and V is TRBV15, with unresolved D. In germline, CDR1 is LNHNV, CDR2 YYDKDF (reference sequence). Trimming shortened V by 0 bases and J by 5 bases, and 5 bases separated the two germline ends. The CDR3 extends over 13 amino acids.

This clone came up once. The chain carries TRBV4-2 and TRBJ2-7; D gene ambiguous. V dropped 0 bases and J dropped 6 bases, with 9 bases sitting between them. Germline lookup yields CDR1 LGHNA and CDR2 YNFKEQ. The CDR3 has 13 amino acids. CDR3 loop: CASSQERLGEQYF. The CDR3 bases are TGTGCCAGCAGCCAAGAGAGACTTGGCGAGCAGTACTTC.

V and J are TRBV2 and TRBJ2-2; D might be TRBD1 (5 bases). This CDR3 spans 15 amino acids. From germline, CDR1 is SNHLY and CDR2 FYNNEI. Trimming stripped 5 bases from V and 0 bases from J, with 10 bases between. CDR3: CASSNQGTNTGELFF. The CDR3 nucleotides read TGTGCCAGCAGTAACCAGGGAACGAACACCGGGGAGCTGTTTTTT.

The chain employs TRBV18 and TRBJ2-1, with 8 bases matching TRBD2. This CDR3 region has 15 residues. V shed 6 bases and J 4 bases; nucleotides not matched to a gene: 8. Germline V gives CDR1 KGHSH, CDR2 LQKENI. The DNA for the CDR3 is TGTGCCAGCTCCGGAACGGGGGGGCGTTACAATGAGCAGTTCTTC. Translation: CASSGTGGRYNEQFF.

In its sample, this clone was seen a few times. V and J are TRBV19 and TRBJ2-7; 9 bases are shared with TRBD1. Trimming at V came to 4 bases and at J to 7 bases, leaving 8 bases not matched to a gene. CDR3 size: 14 residues. The germline V gene has CDR1 LNHDA and CDR2 SQIVND (reference sequence). CDR3 nucleotide sequence: TGTGCCAGTAGTAGGGACAGGGAGACATGGGAGCAGTACTTC. It encodes CASSRDRETWEQYF.

The rearrangement uses TRBV7-2 and TRBJ1-5; TRBD1 agrees at 7 bases. The CDR3 covers 13 residues. Trimming at V came to 4 bases and at J to 9 bases, leaving 6 bases not matched to a gene. Germline CDR1 reads SGHTA; CDR2 reads FQGNSA. The DNA of the CDR3 is TGTGCCAGCAGCTGGGACAGCTCGGGGCCCCAGCATTTT. This gives the protein CASSWDSSGPQHF.

The V call is TRBV4-1, the J call TRBJ2-2; the match to TRBD1 covers 9 bases. The CDR3 length is 16 residues. The V segment lost 3 bases and the J segment 1 base; nucleotides outside the gene matches: 3. Looked up from germline, CDR1 is MGHRA and CDR2 is YSYEKL. The DNA of the CDR3 is TGCGCCAGCAGCCAGGGGGGACAGGGGAACACCGGGGAGCTGTTTTTT. It is translated as CASSQGGQGNTGELFF.

The CDR3 nucleotides are TGTGCCAGCTTAAAGGCAGGGGGAAACACCATATATTTT. Protein: CASLKAGGNTIYF. The chain combines TRBV7-9 with TRBJ1-3; maybe TRBD1 (5 bases). Trimming took off 8 bases at V and 4 bases at J, with 12 bases between the two ends. The CDR3 totals 13 residues. In germline, CDR1 is SEHNR, CDR2 FQNEAQ (reference sequence).